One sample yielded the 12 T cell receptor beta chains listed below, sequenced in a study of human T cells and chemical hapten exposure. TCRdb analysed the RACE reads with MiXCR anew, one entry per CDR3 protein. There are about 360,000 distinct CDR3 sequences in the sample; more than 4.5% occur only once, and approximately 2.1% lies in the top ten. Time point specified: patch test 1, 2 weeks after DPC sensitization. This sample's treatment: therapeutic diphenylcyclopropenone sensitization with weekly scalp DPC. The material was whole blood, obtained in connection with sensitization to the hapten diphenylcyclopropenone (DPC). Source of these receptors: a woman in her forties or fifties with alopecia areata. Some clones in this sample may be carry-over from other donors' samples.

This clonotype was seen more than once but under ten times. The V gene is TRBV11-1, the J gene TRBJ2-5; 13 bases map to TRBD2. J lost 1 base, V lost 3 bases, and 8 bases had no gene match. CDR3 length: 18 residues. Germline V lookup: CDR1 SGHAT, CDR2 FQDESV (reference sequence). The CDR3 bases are TGTGCCAGCAGCTTCACGACTAGCGGGGGGCTAGTCCAAGAGACCCAGTACTTC. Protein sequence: CASSFTTSGGLVQETQYF.

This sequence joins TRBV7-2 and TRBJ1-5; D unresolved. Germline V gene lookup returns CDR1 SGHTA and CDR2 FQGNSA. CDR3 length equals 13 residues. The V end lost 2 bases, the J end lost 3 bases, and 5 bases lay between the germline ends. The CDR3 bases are TGTGCCAGCAGCTTACTCCACAATCAGCCCCAGCATTTT. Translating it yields CASSLLHNQPQHF. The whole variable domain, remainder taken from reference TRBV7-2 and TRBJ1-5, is GAGVSQSPSNKVTEKGKDVELRCDPISGHTALYWYRQSLGQGLEFLIYFQGNSAPDKSGLPSDRFSAERTGGSVSTLTIQRTQQEDSAVYLCASSLLHNQPQHFGDGTRLSIL.

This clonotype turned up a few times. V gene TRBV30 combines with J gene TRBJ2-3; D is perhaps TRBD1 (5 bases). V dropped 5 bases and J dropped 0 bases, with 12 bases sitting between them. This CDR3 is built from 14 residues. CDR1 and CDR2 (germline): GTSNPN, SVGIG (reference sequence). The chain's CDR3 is CAWGIGVSTDTQYF. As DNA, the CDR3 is TGTGCCTGGGGGATAGGGGTTAGCACAGATACGCAGTATTTT. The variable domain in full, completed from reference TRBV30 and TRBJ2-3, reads SQTIHQWPATLVQPVGSPLSLECTVEGTSNPNLYWYRQAAGRGLQLLFYSVGIGQISSEVPQNLSASRPQDRQFILSSKKLLLSDSGFYLCAWGIGVSTDTQYFGPGTRLTVL.

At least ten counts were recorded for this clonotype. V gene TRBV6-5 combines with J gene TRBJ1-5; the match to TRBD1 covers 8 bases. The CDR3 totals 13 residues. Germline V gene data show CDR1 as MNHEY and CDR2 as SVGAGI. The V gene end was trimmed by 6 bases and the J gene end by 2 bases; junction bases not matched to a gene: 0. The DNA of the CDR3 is TGTGCCAGCAGGGGACAGGGCAATCAGCCCCAGCATTTT. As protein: CASRGQGNQPQHF.

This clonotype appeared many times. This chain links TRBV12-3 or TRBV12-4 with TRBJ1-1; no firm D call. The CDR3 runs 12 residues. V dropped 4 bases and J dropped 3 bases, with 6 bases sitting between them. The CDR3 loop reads CASSSGDTEAFF. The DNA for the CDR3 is TGTGCCAGCAGTTCCGGGGACACTGAAGCTTTCTTT.

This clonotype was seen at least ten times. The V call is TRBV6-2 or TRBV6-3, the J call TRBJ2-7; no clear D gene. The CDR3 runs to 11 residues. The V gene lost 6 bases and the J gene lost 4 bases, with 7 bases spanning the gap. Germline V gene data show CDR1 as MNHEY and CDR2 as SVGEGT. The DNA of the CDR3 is TGTGCCAGCAGAAAAGATTACGAGCAGTACTTC. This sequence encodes CASRKDYEQYF.

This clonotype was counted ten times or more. CDR3 in DNA: TGTGCCAGCAGCTCCTTCTCGGAACTAGCGGGCACCGGGGAGCTGTTTTTT. This translates into CASSSFSELAGTGELFF. The chain employs TRBV7-6 and TRBJ2-2, with 9 nucleotides matching TRBD2. The V gene end was trimmed by 4 bases and the J gene end by 4 bases; junction bases not matched to a gene: 10. In germline, CDR1 is SGHVS, CDR2 FNYEAQ. This CDR3 contains 17 residues.

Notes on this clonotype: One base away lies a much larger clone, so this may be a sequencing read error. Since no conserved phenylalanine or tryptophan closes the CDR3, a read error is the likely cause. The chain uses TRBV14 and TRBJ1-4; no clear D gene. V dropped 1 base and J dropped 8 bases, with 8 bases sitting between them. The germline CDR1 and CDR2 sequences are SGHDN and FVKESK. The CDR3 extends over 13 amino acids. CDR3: CASSQVIGEKLFL. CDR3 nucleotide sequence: TGTGCCAGCAGCCAAGTTATTGGCGAAAAACTGTTTTTA.

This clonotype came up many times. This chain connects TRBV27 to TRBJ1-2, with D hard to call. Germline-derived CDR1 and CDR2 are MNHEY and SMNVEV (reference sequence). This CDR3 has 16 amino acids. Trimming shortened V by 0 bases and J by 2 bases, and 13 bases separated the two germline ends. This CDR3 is CASSLSPRTLNYGYTF. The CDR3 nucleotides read TGTGCCAGCAGTTTATCTCCCAGGACGCTAAACTATGGCTACACCTTC.

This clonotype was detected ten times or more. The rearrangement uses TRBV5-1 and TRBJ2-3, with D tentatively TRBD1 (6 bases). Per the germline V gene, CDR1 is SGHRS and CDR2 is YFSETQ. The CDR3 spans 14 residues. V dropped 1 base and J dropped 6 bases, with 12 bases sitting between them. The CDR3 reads CASSLWGPVDTQYF. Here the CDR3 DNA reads TGCGCCAGCAGCTTGTGGGGGCCTGTGGATACGCAGTATTTT.

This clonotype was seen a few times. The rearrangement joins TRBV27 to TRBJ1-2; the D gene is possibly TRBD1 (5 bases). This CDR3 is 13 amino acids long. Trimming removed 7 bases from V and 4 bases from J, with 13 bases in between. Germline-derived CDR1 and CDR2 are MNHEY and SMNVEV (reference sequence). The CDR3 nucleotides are TGTGCCAGCAAGTCAGGGTCGGTCTATGGCTACACCTTC. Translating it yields CASKSGSVYGYTF.

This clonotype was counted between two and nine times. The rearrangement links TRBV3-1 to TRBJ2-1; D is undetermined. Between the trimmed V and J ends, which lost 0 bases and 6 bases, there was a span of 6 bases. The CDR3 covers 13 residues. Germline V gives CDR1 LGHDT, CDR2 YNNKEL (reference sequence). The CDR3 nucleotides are TGTGCCAGCAGCCAAGACATTGTCAATGAGCAGTTCTTC. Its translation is CASSQDIVNEQFF.